This TCR beta chain was found in a study of cytomegalovirus exposure and HLA in healthy donors (dated by TCRdb to 2015 to 2018). Some background on the complete study: The roughly 650 repertoires of the first cohort and the 95 to 150 validation repertoires were produced on the same platform, according to a later analysis. The study aimed to test whether signatures of past pathogen exposure could be identified by cataloging public T cell receptors. A separate validation cohort of more than 100 different subjects was used in addition to the approximately 700-subject first cohort. High-throughput TCR immunosequencing, statistical association of individual TCRs with disease status, and machine learning were combined to predict cytomegalovirus infection status. Paper-wide results and their limitations: Across donors, most TCR sequences were observed very rarely, whereas some public TCRs were present in many individuals. The validation cohort had no HLA typing available for a later analysis, so co-occurrence within that cohort was assessed over all 120 or so repertoires. In vitro tests confirmed that three of the cytomegalovirus-associated TCR beta chains recognize cytomegalovirus antigens. Subsequent analysis determined that TCRs grouped into clusters in the first cohort also showed a tendency toward co-occurrence across the 120 or so validation repertoires, and about 94% of cluster scores exceeded 0. The authors suggested that the approach could potentially be generalized to other disease states and immunological phenotypes. The study gave a list of under 200 TCR beta chains associated with cytomegalovirus. The classifier was reported to diagnose cytomegalovirus status with high specificity and sensitivity in both the original and validation cohorts.

Trimming removed 2 bases from V and 5 bases from J, leaving 16 bases between the germline ends. CDR1 and CDR2 are read off the germline V gene as SGHDT and YYEEEE. Including cysteine and phenylalanine, the CDR3 has 16 amino acids. CDR3 DNA only is kept here, 48 bases in frame from base 1. The library was built by means of the immunoSEQ multiplex PCR assay. On the authors' methods: A statistical classification framework was built for diagnosing cytomegalovirus status from the catalog of TCR beta chain sequences. This immuneACCESS table, as held by TCRdb, lists in-frame sequences with V and J called but not all clones. Of the missing ones, under half trace to an unresolved V gene in checked studies; the others have no known cause. The V and J calls and clone size were taken over from that table, and D and trimming were inferred from the DNA. This sample holds about 120,000 clones; about 91% were observed only once. The ten largest account for 1.5% to 2% of the sample.

This clone was observed once. Its target antigen remains unknown. Per-base qualities were not stored, and no clone one base away is much larger. The donors belonged to the validation cohort of around 120 subjects, which was separate from the roughly 680-subject first cohort. Recombination joined TRBV5-6 with TRBJ2-2; 5 matching bases give a weak D call of TRBD2. The TCR was taken from a man aged 18 to 30 in good health and CMV-seronegative. Sequenced input: PBMCs. The CDR3 amino acid sequence is: CASSFLEGRWTGELFF. The DNA sequence is as follows: TGTGCCAGCAGCTTTCTAGAAGGGAGATGGACCGGGGAGCTGTTTTTT.